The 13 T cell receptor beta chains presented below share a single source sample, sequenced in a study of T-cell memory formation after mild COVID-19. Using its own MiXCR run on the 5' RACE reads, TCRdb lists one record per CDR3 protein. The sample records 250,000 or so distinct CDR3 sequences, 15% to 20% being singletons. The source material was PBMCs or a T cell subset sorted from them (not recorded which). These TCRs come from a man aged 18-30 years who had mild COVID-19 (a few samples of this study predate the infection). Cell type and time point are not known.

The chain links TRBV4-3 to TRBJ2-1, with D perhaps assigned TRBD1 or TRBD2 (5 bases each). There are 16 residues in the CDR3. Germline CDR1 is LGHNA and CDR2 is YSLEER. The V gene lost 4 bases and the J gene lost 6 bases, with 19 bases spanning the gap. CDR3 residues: CASSLRVRGPLNEQFF. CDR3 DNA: TGCGCCAGCAGCCTGCGGGTTCGGGGACCCCTCAATGAGCAGTTCTTC.

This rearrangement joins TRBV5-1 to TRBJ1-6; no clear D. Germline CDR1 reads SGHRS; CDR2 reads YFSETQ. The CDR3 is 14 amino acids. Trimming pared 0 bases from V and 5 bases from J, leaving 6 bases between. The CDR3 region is CASSLEQNNSPLHF. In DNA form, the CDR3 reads TGCGCCAGCAGCTTGGAACAAAATAATTCACCCCTCCACTTT.

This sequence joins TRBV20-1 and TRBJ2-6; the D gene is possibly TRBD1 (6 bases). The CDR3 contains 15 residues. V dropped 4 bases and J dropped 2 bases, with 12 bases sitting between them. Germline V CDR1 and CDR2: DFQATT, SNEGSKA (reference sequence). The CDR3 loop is CSATHRAPGANVLTF. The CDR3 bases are TGCAGTGCTACTCACAGGGCCCCTGGGGCCAACGTCCTGACTTTC.

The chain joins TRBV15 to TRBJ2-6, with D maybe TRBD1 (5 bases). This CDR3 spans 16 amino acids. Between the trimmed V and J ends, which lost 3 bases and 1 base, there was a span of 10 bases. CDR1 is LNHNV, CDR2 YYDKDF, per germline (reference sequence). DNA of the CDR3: TGTGCCACCAGCAGGCGACAGCATTCTGGGGCCAACGTCCTGACTTTC. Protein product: CATSRRQHSGANVLTF.

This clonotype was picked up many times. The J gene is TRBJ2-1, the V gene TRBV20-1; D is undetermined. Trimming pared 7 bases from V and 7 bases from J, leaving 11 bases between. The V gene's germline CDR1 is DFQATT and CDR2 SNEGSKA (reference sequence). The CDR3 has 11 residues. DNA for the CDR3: TGCAGTGTTTTGACTGGGAATGAGCAGTTCTTC. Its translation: CSVLTGNEQFF.

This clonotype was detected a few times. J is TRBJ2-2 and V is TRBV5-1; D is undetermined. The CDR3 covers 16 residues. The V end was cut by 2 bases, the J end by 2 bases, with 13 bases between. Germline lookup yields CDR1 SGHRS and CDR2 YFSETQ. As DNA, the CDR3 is TGCGCCAGCAGCTTTGCGTCGGGCAGCAACACCGGGGAGCTGTTTTTT. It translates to CASSFASGSNTGELFF.

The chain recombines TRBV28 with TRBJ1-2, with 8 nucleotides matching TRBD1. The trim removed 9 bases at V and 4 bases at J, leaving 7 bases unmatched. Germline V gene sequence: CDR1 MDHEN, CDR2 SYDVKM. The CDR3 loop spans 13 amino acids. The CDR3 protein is CARAGGVGYGYTF. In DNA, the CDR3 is TGTGCCAGGGCAGGGGGCGTCGGCTATGGCTACACCTTC.

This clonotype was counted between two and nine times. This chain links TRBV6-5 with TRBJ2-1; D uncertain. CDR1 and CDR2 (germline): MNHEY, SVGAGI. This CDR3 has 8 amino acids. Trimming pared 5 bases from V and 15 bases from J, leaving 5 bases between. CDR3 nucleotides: TGTGCCAGCAGTCGTGGGTTCTTC. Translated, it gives CASSRGFF.

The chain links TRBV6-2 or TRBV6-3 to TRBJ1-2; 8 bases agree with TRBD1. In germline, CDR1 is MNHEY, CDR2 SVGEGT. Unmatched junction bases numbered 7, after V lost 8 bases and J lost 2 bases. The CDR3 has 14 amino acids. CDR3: CASSSGGANYGYTF. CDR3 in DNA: TGTGCCAGCTCTTCAGGGGGCGCGAACTATGGCTACACCTTC.

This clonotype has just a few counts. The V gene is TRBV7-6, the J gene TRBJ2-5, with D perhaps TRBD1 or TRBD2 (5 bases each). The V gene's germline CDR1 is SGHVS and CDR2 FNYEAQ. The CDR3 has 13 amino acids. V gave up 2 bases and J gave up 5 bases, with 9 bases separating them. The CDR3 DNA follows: TGTGCCAGCAGCTTACACAGGAGGGAGACCCAGTACTTC. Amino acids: CASSLHRRETQYF.

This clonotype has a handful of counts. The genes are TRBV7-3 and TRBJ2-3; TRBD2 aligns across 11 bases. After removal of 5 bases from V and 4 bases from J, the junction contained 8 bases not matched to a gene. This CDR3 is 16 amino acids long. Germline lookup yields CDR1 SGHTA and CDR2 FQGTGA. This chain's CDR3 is CASSLTSGGMPDTQYF. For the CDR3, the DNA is TGTGCCAGCAGCCTCACTAGCGGGGGCATGCCAGATACGCAGTATTTT.

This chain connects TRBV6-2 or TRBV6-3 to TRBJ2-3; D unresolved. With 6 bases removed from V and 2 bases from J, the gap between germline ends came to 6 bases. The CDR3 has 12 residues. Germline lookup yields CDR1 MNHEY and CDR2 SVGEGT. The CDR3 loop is CASRSNTDTQYF. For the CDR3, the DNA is TGTGCCAGCAGGAGCAACACAGATACGCAGTATTTT.

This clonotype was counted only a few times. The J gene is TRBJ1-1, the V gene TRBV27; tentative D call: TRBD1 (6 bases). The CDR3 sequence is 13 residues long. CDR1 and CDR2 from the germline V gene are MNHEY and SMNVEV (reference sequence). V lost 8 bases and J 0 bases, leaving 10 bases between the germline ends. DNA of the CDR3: TGTGCCAGCGGAGGACAGCTGAACACTGAAGCTTTCTTT. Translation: CASGGQLNTEAFF.